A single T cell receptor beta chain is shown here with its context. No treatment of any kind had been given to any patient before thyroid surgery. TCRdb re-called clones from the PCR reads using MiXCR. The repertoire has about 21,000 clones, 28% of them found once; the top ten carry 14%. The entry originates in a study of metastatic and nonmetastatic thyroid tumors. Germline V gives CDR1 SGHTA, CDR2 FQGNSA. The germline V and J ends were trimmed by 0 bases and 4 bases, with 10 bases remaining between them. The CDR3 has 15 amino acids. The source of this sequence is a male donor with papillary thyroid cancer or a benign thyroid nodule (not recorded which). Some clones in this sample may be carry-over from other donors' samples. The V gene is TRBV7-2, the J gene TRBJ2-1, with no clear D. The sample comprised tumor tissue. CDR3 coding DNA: TGTGCCAGCAGCTTAGCGCGTGGCGCGTACAATGAGCAGTTCTTC. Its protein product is CASSLARGAYNEQFF.